Included here is one T cell receptor (beta chain) sequence, with context. What it binds is unknown. Bulk libraries came from a prior protocol with listed TCR primers. MiXCR, run by TCRdb on the PCR reads, gives a single entry per CDR3 protein. The sample gives about 640,000 distinct CDR3 sequences, less than 20% of which show up once; roughly 0.83% is in the top ten. The CDR3 runs to 15 residues. V shed 0 bases and J shed 0 bases, with 9 bases lying between them. From germline, CDR1 is LGHNA and CDR2 YSLEER. This sample is part of a study of molecular identifiers for immune sequencing clone quantification. General study findings and limits: Clones exceeding 20 RNA copies carried over 97% of effector molecules but under 1% of naive-cell molecules. Underestimated sizes of highly expanded clones could result from identical TCR molecules that share a barcode.

The sample was naive CD8+ T cells from blood, with Jurkat cell RNA spiked in. Subset given: FACS-sorted CD8+CD4-CCR7+CD45RA+ naive T cells. The rearrangement joins TRBV4-3 to TRBJ2-7, with D perhaps matching TRBD1 or TRBD2 (5 bases each). This sequence was found in a human donor in good health. Some libraries in this study had Jurkat cell RNA spiked in. The CDR3 coding sequence is TGCGCCAGCAGCCAAGAAAGAGGGGCCTCCTACGAGCAGTACTTC. Its translation: CASSQERGASYEQYF.